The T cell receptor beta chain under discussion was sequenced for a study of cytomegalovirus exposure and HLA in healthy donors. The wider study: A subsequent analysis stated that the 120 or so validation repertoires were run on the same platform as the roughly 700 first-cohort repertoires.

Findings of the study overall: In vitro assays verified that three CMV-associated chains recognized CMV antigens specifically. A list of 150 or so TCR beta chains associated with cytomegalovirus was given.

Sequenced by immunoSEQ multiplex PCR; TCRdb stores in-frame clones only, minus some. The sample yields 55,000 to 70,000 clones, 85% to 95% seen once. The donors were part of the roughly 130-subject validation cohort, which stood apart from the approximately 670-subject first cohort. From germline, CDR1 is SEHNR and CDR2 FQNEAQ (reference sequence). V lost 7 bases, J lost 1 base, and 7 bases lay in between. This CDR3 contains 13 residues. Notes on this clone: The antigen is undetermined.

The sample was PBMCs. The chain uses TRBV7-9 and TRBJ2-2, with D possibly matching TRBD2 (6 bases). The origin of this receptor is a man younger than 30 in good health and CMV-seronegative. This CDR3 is CASTRENTGELFF. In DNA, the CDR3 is TGTGCCAGCACGCGGGAGAACACCGGGGAGCTGTTTTTT.